This TCR beta chain was observed in a study of blood T cell repertoires in COVID-19. This study enrolled people aged about 18 to 100 from approximately 25 US geographic areas. The assay was immunoSEQ multiplex PCR, and TCRdb's table has in-frame clones only and misses some. This table holds fewer than 500,000 clones, 80% to 90% found once. CDR3 length equals 13 residues. V gave up 2 bases and J gave up 2 bases, with 7 bases separating them. The chain joins TRBV12-3 or TRBV12-4 to TRBJ2-7; tentatively, D is TRBD2 (5 bases). The material sequenced was PBMCs or T cells enriched from blood (not recorded which). This receptor was identified in a man in his thirties or forties who had recovered from COVID-19. Here the CDR3 reads CASSLSSTYEQYF. The CDR3 DNA reads TGTGCCAGCAGTTTATCTAGCACCTACGAGCAGTACTTC.